These T cell receptor beta chains were read from a single sample in a study of shared clonotypes between healthy human individuals. Sequencing used immunoSEQ multiplex PCR; TCRdb keeps in-frame clones, though not all of them. The sample carries about 1,900,000 clones, about 95% recorded once. What was sequenced was naive CD8+ T cells sorted from blood. These TCRs come from a man younger than 35 in good health. Both conserved end residues are part of each CDR3. Fields, in order: CDR3 DNA, CDR3 protein, J gene, V gene, D gene, clone size. The D gene is left open where the match is weak. Only part of the rows carry a size: once, few, many, or a class if the clone is expanded.

cdr3_nt: TGTGCCAGCAGCTTGGCTGGGGGTGGCTATAATTCACCCCTCCACTTT
cdr3_aa: CASSLAGGGYNSPLHF
j_call: TRBJ1-6
v_call: TRBV5-6
d_call: .
clone_size: .

cdr3_nt: TGTGCCAGCAGCGGGAGACTAGGAAACGAGCAGTACTTC
cdr3_aa: CASSGRLGNEQYF
j_call: TRBJ2-7
v_call: TRBV5-4
d_call: .
clone_size: .

cdr3_nt: TGCGCCAGCAGGGCTCCACTAGAGGGGACCGGGGAGCTGTTTTTT
cdr3_aa: CASRAPLEGTGELFF
j_call: TRBJ2-2
v_call: TRBV10-2
d_call: .
clone_size: .

cdr3_nt: TGTGCCAGCAGTTCCCGGACTAGCGGGGGGGCCGATGAGACCCAGTACTTC
cdr3_aa: CASSSRTSGGADETQYF
j_call: TRBJ2-5
v_call: TRBV28
d_call: TRBD2
clone_size: .

cdr3_nt: TGTGCCAGCAGTCCAGGGACAGGGGGAAGGGAAAAACTGTTTTTT
cdr3_aa: CASSPGTGGREKLFF
j_call: TRBJ1-4
v_call: TRBV27
d_call: TRBD1
clone_size: .

cdr3_nt: TGTGCCAGCAGTCAGGGGATGGGCTATGGCTACACCTTC
cdr3_aa: CASSQGMGYGYTF
j_call: TRBJ1-2
v_call: TRBV6-6
d_call: .
clone_size: .

cdr3_nt: TGTGCCAGCAGTCCTGGGGGGGACAGTTCCTACGAGCAGTACTTC
cdr3_aa: CASSPGGDSSYEQYF
j_call: TRBJ2-7
v_call: TRBV2
d_call: .
clone_size: .

cdr3_nt: TGTGCCAGCAGCGTACAAGGGATTCGGAACACCGGGGAGCTGTTTTTT
cdr3_aa: CASSVQGIRNTGELFF
j_call: TRBJ2-2
v_call: TRBV9
d_call: .
clone_size: .

cdr3_nt: TGTGCCAGCAGCGATAGCGGGTGGTACGAGCAGTACTTC
cdr3_aa: CASSDSGWYEQYF
j_call: TRBJ2-7
v_call: TRBV6-5
d_call: TRBD2
clone_size: .

cdr3_nt: TGTGCCAGCAGTTGGAGCGGGAGAGGTGACGAGCAGTACTTC
cdr3_aa: CASSWSGRGDEQYF
j_call: TRBJ2-7
v_call: TRBV27
d_call: TRBD2
clone_size: once

cdr3_nt: TGTGCCAGCAATATACCGGGACAGGGGACCTACAATGAGCAGTTCTTC
cdr3_aa: CASNIPGQGTYNEQFF
j_call: TRBJ2-1
v_call: TRBV6-6
d_call: TRBD1
clone_size: .

cdr3_nt: TGTGCCTGGAGTGTCCCAGAGGGCCTCTATGGCTACACCTTC
cdr3_aa: CAWSVPEGLYGYTF
j_call: TRBJ1-2
v_call: TRBV30
d_call: .
clone_size: .

cdr3_nt: TGTGCTAGCAGCTTAATACCCCCAGATACGCAGTATTTT
cdr3_aa: CASSLIPPDTQYF
j_call: TRBJ2-3
v_call: TRBV7-7
d_call: .
clone_size: .

cdr3_nt: TGCGCCAGCAGCTTGACTAGCGGCTACGAGCAGTACTTC
cdr3_aa: CASSLTSGYEQYF
j_call: TRBJ2-7
v_call: TRBV5-1
d_call: TRBD2
clone_size: few

cdr3_nt: TGTGCCAGCAGTTACAGGGCCATCAACGAGCAGTACTTC
cdr3_aa: CASSYRAINEQYF
j_call: TRBJ2-7
v_call: TRBV6-5
d_call: .
clone_size: few

cdr3_nt: TGTGCCAGCAGTCCCTTAGGGGGCTTCACTGAAGCTTTCTTT
cdr3_aa: CASSPLGGFTEAFF
j_call: TRBJ1-1
v_call: TRBV6-5
d_call: TRBD1
clone_size: .

cdr3_nt: TGTGCCAGCTCACCACCGTACGAGGTCCCCACCTACGAGCAGTACTTC
cdr3_aa: CASSPPYEVPTYEQYF
j_call: TRBJ2-7
v_call: TRBV18
d_call: .
clone_size: few

cdr3_nt: TGTGCCAGCAGCTCCTCCCCAGTCGGAGGTAGCACAGATACGCAGTATTTT
cdr3_aa: CASSSSPVGGSTDTQYF
j_call: TRBJ2-3
v_call: TRBV13
d_call: .
clone_size: once

cdr3_nt: TGTGCCAGCAGTTCCGGGACTAGCGGAGATACGCAGTATTTT
cdr3_aa: CASSSGTSGDTQYF
j_call: TRBJ2-3
v_call: TRBV7-9
d_call: TRBD2
clone_size: .

cdr3_nt: TGTGCCAGCAGCTTAGATCGGGGGCGCCCTGGGACAGATACGCAGTATTTT
cdr3_aa: CASSLDRGRPGTDTQYF
j_call: TRBJ2-3
v_call: TRBV11-2
d_call: .
clone_size: .

cdr3_nt: TGTGCCAGCAGCCTGGGAGCGGCTAGCACAGATACGCAGTATTTT
cdr3_aa: CASSLGAASTDTQYF
j_call: TRBJ2-3
v_call: TRBV5-4
d_call: .
clone_size: .

cdr3_nt: TGCGCCAGCAGCTCGACCCTCGCGCCCACGGATACGCAGTATTTT
cdr3_aa: CASSSTLAPTDTQYF
j_call: TRBJ2-3
v_call: TRBV5-1
d_call: .
clone_size: .

cdr3_nt: TGTGCCAGCAGCGTCCGACTAGCGGAGAGCACAGATACGCAGTATTTT
cdr3_aa: CASSVRLAESTDTQYF
j_call: TRBJ2-3
v_call: TRBV9
d_call: TRBD2
clone_size: .

cdr3_nt: TGTGCCAGCAGCTTATCCCCTAGCGGGAGGGCCTTAACCTACGAGCAGTACTTC
cdr3_aa: CASSLSPSGRALTYEQYF
j_call: TRBJ2-7
v_call: TRBV7-9
d_call: TRBD2
clone_size: .

cdr3_nt: TGTGCCAGCAGCACCCAGACAGGGAACTACGAGCAGTACTTC
cdr3_aa: CASSTQTGNYEQYF
j_call: TRBJ2-7
v_call: TRBV9
d_call: TRBD1
clone_size: .

cdr3_nt: TGTGCCAGCAGTTTAATAGGGAATCAGCCCCAGCATTTT
cdr3_aa: CASSLIGNQPQHF
j_call: TRBJ1-5
v_call: TRBV27
d_call: .
clone_size: .

cdr3_nt: TGTGCCAGCAGCGCCGGGCTGAACACTGAAGCTTTCTTT
cdr3_aa: CASSAGLNTEAFF
j_call: TRBJ1-1
v_call: TRBV9
d_call: .
clone_size: .

cdr3_nt: TGTGCCAGCAGTGCCTCAGGGGCTGAGGGATATAATTCACCCCTCCACTTT
cdr3_aa: CASSASGAEGYNSPLHF
j_call: TRBJ1-6
v_call: TRBV27
d_call: .
clone_size: .

cdr3_nt: TGTGCTAGTGGGCAGGACAGGGAACGTCAGCCCCAGCATTTT
cdr3_aa: CASGQDRERQPQHF
j_call: TRBJ1-5
v_call: TRBV12-5
d_call: TRBD1
clone_size: .

cdr3_nt: TGTGCCAGCTCACCAACGGTACAATGGGATGAGCAGTACTTC
cdr3_aa: CASSPTVQWDEQYF
j_call: TRBJ2-7
v_call: TRBV18
d_call: .
clone_size: .

cdr3_nt: TGTGCCAGCAGCTTTATACAGACAGCCGAAGCTTTCTTT
cdr3_aa: CASSFIQTAEAFF
j_call: TRBJ1-1
v_call: TRBV5-6
d_call: .
clone_size: .

cdr3_nt: TGTGCCTGGAGTCCGGGCCGGGAGCAGTACTTC
cdr3_aa: CAWSPGREQYF
j_call: TRBJ2-7
v_call: TRBV30
d_call: .
clone_size: .

cdr3_nt: TGTGCCTGGAGGGGGGGACAGCCAACAACTAATGAAAAACTGTTTTTT
cdr3_aa: CAWRGGQPTTNEKLFF
j_call: TRBJ1-4
v_call: TRBV30
d_call: TRBD1
clone_size: .

cdr3_nt: TGTGCCAACCGGCCCTCAGAGACCCAGTACTTC
cdr3_aa: CANRPSETQYF
j_call: TRBJ2-5
v_call: TRBV7-3
d_call: .
clone_size: .

cdr3_nt: TGTGCCAGCAGATCGGGAGGACAGGGGGCCTACGAGCAGTACTTC
cdr3_aa: CASRSGGQGAYEQYF
j_call: TRBJ2-7
v_call: TRBV7-8
d_call: TRBD1
clone_size: .

cdr3_nt: TGTGCCAGCAGCGGGGCGGATCAAGAGACCCAGTACTTC
cdr3_aa: CASSGADQETQYF
j_call: TRBJ2-5
v_call: TRBV7-8
d_call: .
clone_size: .

cdr3_nt: TGTGCCAGCAGCTTAGCTGGAGCGGGAGGAGAGACAGATACGCAGTATTTT
cdr3_aa: CASSLAGAGGETDTQYF
j_call: TRBJ2-3
v_call: TRBV7-6
d_call: TRBD2
clone_size: once

cdr3_nt: TGTGCCAGCACTCGTAGGTGGGACTCTGGAAACACCATATATTTT
cdr3_aa: CASTRRWDSGNTIYF
j_call: TRBJ1-3
v_call: TRBV7-2
d_call: .
clone_size: .

cdr3_nt: TGTGCCAGTAGAGTGGACGGTTACTCGAACACTGAAGCTTTCTTT
cdr3_aa: CASRVDGYSNTEAFF
j_call: TRBJ1-1
v_call: TRBV19
d_call: .
clone_size: .

cdr3_nt: TGCGCCAGCAGCCAAGAAGGGACAGTCGACAATCAGCCCCAGCATTTT
cdr3_aa: CASSQEGTVDNQPQHF
j_call: TRBJ1-5
v_call: TRBV4-1
d_call: TRBD1
clone_size: .

cdr3_nt: TGTGCCAGCAGCTTGGATGGGGAAGAGACCCAGTACTTC
cdr3_aa: CASSLDGEETQYF
j_call: TRBJ2-5
v_call: TRBV5-4
d_call: .
clone_size: .

cdr3_nt: TGTGCCAGCAGCGTCCTGGGCCTAGCCTACGAGCAGTACTTC
cdr3_aa: CASSVLGLAYEQYF
j_call: TRBJ2-7
v_call: TRBV11-2
d_call: .
clone_size: once

cdr3_nt: TGCGCCAGCAGCGTGGGAGCCAGCTCCTACGAGCAGTACTTC
cdr3_aa: CASSVGASSYEQYF
j_call: TRBJ2-7
v_call: TRBV5-1
d_call: .
clone_size: .

cdr3_nt: TGTGCCAGCAGCCCTCAGAGGGGCACTGAAGCTTTCTTT
cdr3_aa: CASSPQRGTEAFF
j_call: TRBJ1-1
v_call: TRBV9
d_call: .
clone_size: .

cdr3_nt: TGTGCCAGCACCCCCGTGGCCACTGAAGCTTTCTTT
cdr3_aa: CASTPVATEAFF
j_call: TRBJ1-1
v_call: TRBV7-9
d_call: .
clone_size: .

cdr3_nt: TGCGCCAGCAGATACGAGACAGGGGCCGATACGCAGTATTTT
cdr3_aa: CASRYETGADTQYF
j_call: TRBJ2-3
v_call: TRBV5-1
d_call: TRBD1
clone_size: .

cdr3_nt: TGTGCCTGGAGTTCCCTAAGTGAGACCCAGTACTTC
cdr3_aa: CAWSSLSETQYF
j_call: TRBJ2-5
v_call: TRBV30
d_call: .
clone_size: .

cdr3_nt: TGCGCCAGCAGCGAGGGGCTAACCTACGAGCAGTACTTC
cdr3_aa: CASSEGLTYEQYF
j_call: TRBJ2-7
v_call: TRBV4-1
d_call: .
clone_size: .

cdr3_nt: TGTGCCAGCAGGGTTCAGGACTCTGGAAACACCATATATTTT
cdr3_aa: CASRVQDSGNTIYF
j_call: TRBJ1-3
v_call: TRBV5-4
d_call: .
clone_size: .

cdr3_nt: TGTGCCAGCAGCCATGGGCAGCCCGGCACTGAAGCTTTCTTT
cdr3_aa: CASSHGQPGTEAFF
j_call: TRBJ1-1
v_call: TRBV7-3
d_call: .
clone_size: .

cdr3_nt: TGCAGCGTTGAAGCTGGGACAGCCGCTAACTATGGCTACACCTTC
cdr3_aa: CSVEAGTAANYGYTF
j_call: TRBJ1-2
v_call: TRBV29-1
d_call: TRBD1
clone_size: .

cdr3_nt: TGTGCCAGCAGCCCCCCCGCTTCCTACGAGCAGTACTTC
cdr3_aa: CASSPPASYEQYF
j_call: TRBJ2-7
v_call: TRBV7-9
d_call: .
clone_size: .

cdr3_nt: TGTGCCAGCAGTTACGGGACAGGGGGAACCGGGGAGCTGTTTTTT
cdr3_aa: CASSYGTGGTGELFF
j_call: TRBJ2-2
v_call: TRBV6-5
d_call: TRBD1
clone_size: .

cdr3_nt: TGTGCCAGCAGCACGGGACTATCTTCCTACGAGCAGTACTTC
cdr3_aa: CASSTGLSSYEQYF
j_call: TRBJ2-7
v_call: TRBV6-5
d_call: TRBD2
clone_size: .